These 12 T cell receptor beta chains originate from one sample sequenced in a study of technical replicates of blood from a few donors. The data were produced by immunoSEQ multiplex PCR, yet TCRdb's version contains in-frame clones alone and is incomplete. The data show about 60,000 clones, with about 90% seen just once and around 4.9% held by the top ten. Sequencing input: PBMCs. These receptors were taken from a human donor in good health. Some clones in this sample may be carry-over from other donors' samples.

The CDR3 here is CASSLNAGAAYEQYF. The CDR3 nucleotides read TGTGCCAGCAGCTTGAACGCGGGGGCCGCCTACGAGCAGTACTTC. This rearrangement joins TRBV5-4 to TRBJ2-7, with D maybe TRBD2 (7 bases). With 1 base removed from V and 2 bases from J, the gap between germline ends came to 13 bases. Germline-derived CDR1 and CDR2 are SGHNT and YYREEE (reference sequence). CDR3 size: 15 residues.

J is TRBJ2-7 and V is TRBV11-1; weak D call: TRBD1 (5 bases). V shed 10 bases and J shed 0 bases, with 19 bases lying between them. The CDR3 is 15 residues long. Germline lookup yields CDR1 SGHAT and CDR2 FQDESV (reference sequence). The CDR3 sequence: CAIDQGPPGSYEQYF. The DNA for the CDR3 is TGTGCCATAGACCAGGGCCCGCCCGGCTCCTACGAGCAGTACTTC.

The rearrangement joins TRBV12-2 to TRBJ2-7; the DNA was not used to check the table's D call, TRBD2. TRBV12-2 is reported as a pseudogene. CDR3 length: 17 residues. CDR3 DNA: TGTGCAAGTCGCTTAGGAACTAGCGGGGGCTTTTCCTACGAGCAGTACTTC. Encoded protein: CASRLGTSGGFSYEQYF.

The rearrangement uses TRBV5-1 and TRBJ1-2; 8 nucleotides match TRBD1. With V trimmed by 2 bases and J by 6 bases, 3 bases remained unmatched. This CDR3 is 13 amino acids long. The germline V gene has CDR1 SGHRS and CDR2 YFSETQ. The CDR3 protein is CASSFQGADGYTF. The CDR3 DNA sequence: TGCGCCAGCAGCTTCCAGGGGGCGGATGGCTACACCTTC.

The V call is TRBV5-5, the J call TRBJ2-5; 15 nucleotides agree with TRBD2. The CDR3 totals 16 residues. CDR1 SGHKS and CDR2 YYEKEE come from the germline V gene (reference sequence). J was trimmed by 5 bases and V by 4 bases; bases with no gene match: 6. In DNA, the CDR3 is TGTGCCAGCAGCGGACGGACTAGCGGGAGGGGTGAGACCCAGTACTTC. Translating gives CASSGRTSGRGETQYF.

This chain uses TRBV25-1 with TRBJ2-7, with a weak D call TRBD2 (5 bases). The V end lost 7 bases, the J end lost 5 bases, and 18 bases lay between the germline ends. CDR1 MGHDK and CDR2 SYGVNS come from the germline V gene. The CDR3 spans 14 residues. This chain's CDR3 is CASTRGVRKDEQYF. Here the CDR3 DNA reads TGTGCCAGCACCCGGGGAGTTAGGAAGGACGAGCAGTACTTC.

Only one count was recorded for this clone. The rearrangement links TRBV11-2 to TRBJ1-4, with a weak D call TRBD1 (6 bases). Trimming removed 4 bases at V and 2 bases at J, with 14 bases between. The CDR3 consists of 16 residues. Germline-derived CDR1 and CDR2 are SGHAT and FQNNGV. The DNA for the CDR3 is TGTGCCAGCAGCTCAGGACAGTTTTCGACTAATGAAAAACTGTTTTTT. Amino acid sequence: CASSSGQFSTNEKLFF.

The genes are TRBV5-6 and TRBJ2-3; D gene unclear. The CDR3 runs to 13 residues. The ends were cut back, 0 bases at V and 6 bases at J, with 8 bases in the middle. The germline gives CDR1 SGHDT, CDR2 YYEEEE. In nucleotides, the CDR3 is TGTGCCAGCAGCTTGGACGGTTCTGATACGCAGTATTTT. Residues: CASSLDGSDTQYF.

This chain joins TRBV5-1 and TRBJ2-3; 8 nucleotides match TRBD1. Germline CDR1 SGHRS, CDR2 YFSETQ. Trimming cost V 4 bases and J 6 bases; bases outside gene matches: 10. The CDR3 is 15 amino acids. The CDR3 nucleotides read TGCGCCAGCAGCCCGGGGGACAGGACGCGGGATACGCAGTATTTT. This translates into CASSPGDRTRDTQYF.

The table lists this clone with a few counts. For the CDR3, the DNA is TGTGCCATCGCGGGCATGAACACTGAAGCTTTCTTT. The encoded protein is CAIAGMNTEAFF. The J gene is TRBJ1-1, the V gene TRBV10-3; D unclear. CDR3 length: 12 residues. V was clipped by 8 bases and J by 0 bases, with 7 bases between them. The germline CDR1 and CDR2 sequences are ENHRY and SYGVKD.

The rearrangement joins TRBV4-3 to TRBJ2-7; no clear D gene. Germline V CDR1 and CDR2: LGHNA, YSLEER. Trimming pared 6 bases from V and 5 bases from J, leaving 11 bases between. The CDR3 covers 12 residues. CDR3 DNA sequence: TGCGCCAGCAGTAGTACCCCCGACGAGCAGTACTTC. Translation gives CASSSTPDEQYF.

The gene calls are TRBV7-2 and TRBJ2-5; TRBD2 matches at 10 bases. CDR1 is SGHTA and CDR2 is FQGNSA in the germline V gene. The CDR3 covers 16 residues. Unmatched junction bases numbered 5, after V lost 2 bases and J lost 2 bases. The CDR3, as DNA: TGTGCCAGCAGCTTAACAACAGCGGGGGGGCAAGAGACCCAGTACTTC. This translates into CASSLTTAGGQETQYF.